This TCR beta chain was captured by sequencing in a study of cytomegalovirus exposure and HLA in healthy donors. Study-level background: An earlier analysis found some 100 million unique TCR beta sequences from around 180 million T cells.

Germline CDR1 and CDR2: SGHVS and FNYEAQ. This CDR3 region has 15 residues. Trimming left V 1 base short and J 6 bases short, with 16 bases between. General study results and limits: Later analysis demonstrated an association between a missense DCLRE1C variant and TCR beta V- and J-gene trimming. Immune exposure information comprised only CMV serostatus.

Comments on this clone: Its antigen is not known.

PCR primers comprised 60 Vbeta and 13 Jbeta primers. Method: immunoSEQ multiplex PCR; TCRdb's copy keeps in-frame clones and lacks some. The profile shows about 95,000 clones, more than 60% of them singletons. The origin of this receptor is a man between 18 and 29 years old in good health and CMV-seropositive. This chain connects TRBV7-6 to TRBJ2-7, with a weak D call TRBD2 (7 bases). The specimen sequenced was PBMCs. CDR3 nucleotide sequence: TGTGCCAGCAGCTTAGGCGGGGGCGCTACGCGCGAGCAGTACTTC. Protein: CASSLGGGATREQYF. Full variable domain (remainder filled in from reference TRBV7-6 and TRBJ2-7): GAGVSQSPRYKVTKRGQDVALRCDPISGHVSLYWYRQALGQGPEFLTYFNYEAQQDKSGLPNDRFSAERPEGSISTLTIQRTEQRDSAMYRCASSLGGGATREQYFGPGTRLTVT.